This T cell receptor (beta chain) was recorded in a study of tissue T cells after allogeneic stem cell transplantation. In the study overall: Of the grafts for graft-versus-host disease patients, several were unmodified and three CD34-selected. All graft-versus-host disease patients had gastrointestinal involvement and received several lines of directed therapy. Whole-study findings and limits: Only a limited share of tissue TCRs appeared in blood or spleen.

Notes on this clone: What it recognizes is unknown.

Method: immunoSEQ multiplex PCR; TCRdb's copy keeps in-frame clones and lacks some. The sample records about 43,000 clones, more than 90% being singletons. The sequence derives from a woman aged 40-75 years who later had graft-versus-host disease after an allogeneic stem cell transplant. The sample was blood, taken before transplantation.

The CDR3 loop reads CAIRQQGSSYNEQFF. CDR3 in DNA: TGTGCCATCAGGCAACAGGGTAGCTCCTACAATGAGCAGTTCTTC. The V gene is TRBV10-3, the J gene TRBJ2-1, with D possibly being TRBD1 (6 bases). With 6 bases removed from V and 0 bases from J, the gap between germline ends came to 12 bases. This CDR3 has 15 residues. The germline V gene has CDR1 ENHRY and CDR2 SYGVKD.